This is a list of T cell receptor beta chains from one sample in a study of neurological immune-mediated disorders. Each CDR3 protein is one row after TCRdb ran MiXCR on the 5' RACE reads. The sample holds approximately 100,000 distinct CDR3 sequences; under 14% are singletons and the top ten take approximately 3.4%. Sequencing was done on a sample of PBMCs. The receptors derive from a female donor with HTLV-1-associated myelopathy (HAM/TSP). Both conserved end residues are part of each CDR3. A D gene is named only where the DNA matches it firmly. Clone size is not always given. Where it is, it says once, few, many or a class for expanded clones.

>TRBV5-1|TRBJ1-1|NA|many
CASSSDGDWGTEAFF
TGCGCCAGCAGCTCCGATGGGGATTGGGGAACTGAAGCTTTCTTT
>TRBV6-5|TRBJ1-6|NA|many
CASSYRPEPNSPLHF
TGTGCCAGCAGTTACCGACCAGAGCCCAATTCACCCCTCCACTTT
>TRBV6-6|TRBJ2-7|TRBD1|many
CASSYSMDRGDEQYF
TGTGCCAGCAGTTACTCGATGGACAGGGGCGACGAGCAGTACTTC
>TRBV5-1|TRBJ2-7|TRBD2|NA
CDSSLASGGGSYEQYF
TGCGACAGCAGCTTGGCTAGCGGGGGGGGTTCCTACGAGCAGTACTTC
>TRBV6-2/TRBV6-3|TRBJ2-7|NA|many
CASSYARQFSYEQYF
TGTGCCAGCAGTTACGCCCGGCAGTTCTCCTACGAGCAGTACTTC
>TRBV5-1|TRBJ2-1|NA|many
CASSWGSEANEQFF
TGCGCCAGCAGCTGGGGCTCGGAAGCCAATGAGCAGTTCTTC
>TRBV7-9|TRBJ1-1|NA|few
CASSRGGTYTEAFF
TGTGCCAGCAGCAGAGGGGGAACCTACACTGAAGCTTTCTTT
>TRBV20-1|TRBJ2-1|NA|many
CSARDRRQTTRQFF
TGCAGTGCTAGAGATAGGAGACAGACGACGCGACAGTTCTTC
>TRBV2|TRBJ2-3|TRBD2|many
CATRLAGRTDTQYF
TGTGCCACCAGACTAGCGGGGCGCACAGATACGCAGTATTTT
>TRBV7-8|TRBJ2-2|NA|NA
CAASSLGAQMNTGELFF
TGTGCCGCCTCTTCCCTGGGGGCCCAGATGAACACCGGGGAGCTGTTTTTT
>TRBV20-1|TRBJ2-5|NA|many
CSARTDRETQYF
TGCAGTGCTAGAACAGATAGGGAGACCCAGTACTTC
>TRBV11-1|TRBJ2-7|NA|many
CASSFIWPGAAYEQYF
TGTGCCAGCAGTTTTATATGGCCGGGGGCTGCCTACGAGCAGTACTTC
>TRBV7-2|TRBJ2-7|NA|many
CASSLHRALGEQYF
TGTGCCAGCAGCCTCCACAGGGCACTGGGGGAGCAGTACTTC
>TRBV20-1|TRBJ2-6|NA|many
CSARDYQAGANVLTF
TGCAGTGCTAGAGATTACCAGGCTGGGGCCAACGTCCTGACTTTC
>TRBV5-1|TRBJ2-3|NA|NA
CASSLASGDADTQYF
TGCGCCAGCAGCTTGGCCTCGGGAGACGCAGATACGCAGTATTTT
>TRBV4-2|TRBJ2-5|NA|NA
CASSQGTGVEETQYF
TGTGCCAGCAGCCAAGGGACGGGGGTGGAGGAGACCCAGTACTTC
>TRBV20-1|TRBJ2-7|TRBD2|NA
CSAPTAGGNYERYF
TGCAGTGCCCCCACAGCGGGGGGTAACTACGAGCGGTACTTC
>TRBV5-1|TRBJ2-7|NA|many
CASSLDSPYEQYF
TGCGCCAGCAGCTTGGACAGCCCCTACGAGCAGTACTTC
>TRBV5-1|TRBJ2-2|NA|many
CASSLVAGRAGELFF
TGCGCCAGCAGCTTGGTGGCGGGAAGGGCCGGGGAGCTGTTTTTT
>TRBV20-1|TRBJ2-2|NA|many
CSARGGPGELFF
TGCAGTGCTAGGGGAGGACCCGGGGAGCTGTTTTTT
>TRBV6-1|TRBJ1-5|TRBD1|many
CASSEAIQGMQPQHF
TGTGCCAGCAGTGAAGCTATACAGGGGATGCAGCCCCAGCATTTT
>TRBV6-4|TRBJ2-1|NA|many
CASSEQGPPNEQFF
TGTGCCAGCAGTGAACAGGGCCCTCCCAATGAGCAGTTCTTC
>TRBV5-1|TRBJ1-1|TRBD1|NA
CASSPEDRVAFF
TGCGCCAGCAGCCCCGAAGACAGGGTCGCTTTCTTT
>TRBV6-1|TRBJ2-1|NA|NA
CASSEDHYNEQFF
TGTGCCAGCAGTGAGGATCATTACAATGAGCAGTTCTTC
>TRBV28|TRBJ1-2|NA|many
CASTLRGRSYYGYTF
TGTGCCAGCACCCTGAGGGGCAGGAGTTACTATGGCTACACCTTC
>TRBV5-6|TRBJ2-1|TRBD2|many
CASSLGLSGGHYNEQFF
TGTGCCAGCAGCTTGGGTTTGTCGGGGGGGCATTACAATGAGCAGTTCTTC
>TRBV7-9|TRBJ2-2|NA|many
CASSLIEPVNTGELFF
TGTGCCAGCAGCTTAATAGAACCTGTAAACACCGGGGAGCTGTTTTTT
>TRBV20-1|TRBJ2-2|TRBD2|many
CSARPLAGGPGTGELFF
TGCAGTGCTAGACCACTAGCGGGGGGGCCGGGCACCGGGGAGCTGTTTTTT
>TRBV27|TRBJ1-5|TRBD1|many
CASSDRGLPYNQPQHF
TGTGCCAGCAGCGACAGGGGGCTCCCGTACAATCAGCCCCAGCATTTT
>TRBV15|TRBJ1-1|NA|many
CATSSGGNTEAFF
TGTGCCACCAGCAGCGGGGGGAACACTGAAGCTTTCTTT
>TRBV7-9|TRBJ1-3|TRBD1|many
CASSLDRAGSGNTIYF
TGTGCCAGCAGCCTTGACAGGGCCGGCTCTGGAAACACCATATATTTT
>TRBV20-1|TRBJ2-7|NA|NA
CSARGGGSLLYEQYF
TGCAGTGCTAGAGGGGGCGGAAGTTTACTTTACGAGCAGTACTTC
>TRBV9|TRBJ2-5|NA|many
CASSVGSYRETQYF
TGTGCCAGCAGCGTAGGGTCATATCGGGAGACCCAGTACTTC
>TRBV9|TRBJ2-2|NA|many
CASSVIDYSELFF
TGTGCCAGCAGCGTTATTGACTACTCAGAGCTGTTTTTT
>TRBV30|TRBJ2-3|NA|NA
CAWSTGSGTDTQYF
TGTGCCTGGTCCACAGGGAGCGGGACAGATACGCAGTATTTT
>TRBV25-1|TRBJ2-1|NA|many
CASSEQYNEQFF
TGTGCCAGCAGTGAACAATACAATGAGCAGTTCTTC
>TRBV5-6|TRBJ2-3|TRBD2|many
CASSSGGRVADTQYF
TGTGCCAGCAGCAGCGGGGGCAGGGTAGCAGATACGCAGTATTTT
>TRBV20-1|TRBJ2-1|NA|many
CSATNNEQFF
TGCAGTGCTACAAACAATGAGCAGTTCTTC
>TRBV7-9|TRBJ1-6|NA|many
CASSLVETGSKSPLHF
TGTGCCAGCAGCTTAGTCGAGACAGGTTCAAAATCACCCCTCCACTTT
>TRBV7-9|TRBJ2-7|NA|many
CASSLPRVGYEQYF
TGTGCCAGCAGCTTACCCAGGGTAGGCTACGAGCAGTACTTC
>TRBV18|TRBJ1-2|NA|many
CASSAGGGPNYGYTF
TGTGCCAGCTCAGCCGGAGGGGGGCCGAACTATGGCTACACCTTC
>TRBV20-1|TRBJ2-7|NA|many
CSARDRLEGYEQYF
TGCAGTGCTAGAGATCGACTAGAAGGTTACGAGCAGTACTTC
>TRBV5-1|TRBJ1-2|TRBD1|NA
CASSLTTGTNYGYTF
TGCGCCAGCAGTTTGACGACAGGGACCAACTATGGCTACACCTTC
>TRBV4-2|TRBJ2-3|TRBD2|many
CASSQDVGGGDTQYF
TGTGCCAGCAGCCAAGATGTGGGGGGGGGAGATACGCAGTATTTT
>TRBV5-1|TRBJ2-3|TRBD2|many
CASSPKSTSGGTDTQYF
TGCGCCAGCAGCCCCAAGTCGACTAGCGGGGGAACAGATACGCAGTATTTT
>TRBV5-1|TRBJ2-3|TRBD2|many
CASSSSGAITDTQYF
TGCGCCAGCAGCTCAAGCGGGGCGATCACAGATACGCAGTATTTT
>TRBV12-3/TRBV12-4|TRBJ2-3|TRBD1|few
CASSRKGATDTQYF
TGTGCCAGCAGTCGGAAGGGGGCAACAGATACGCAGTATTTT
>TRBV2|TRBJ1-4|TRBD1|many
CASSGEQGALGKLFF
TGTGCCAGCAGCGGGGAACAGGGGGCGCTTGGAAAACTGTTTTTT